Below, 8 T cell receptor beta chains from the same sample are listed, as sequenced in a study of T cells in Graves' hyperthyroidism and ophthalmopathy. RNA transcripts yielded amplified TCR beta CDR3 regions. First-round RT-PCR targeting the TCR CDR3 was performed with the HTBI primer set. Via MiXCR, TCRdb re-called the multiplex PCR reads, giving one row per CDR3 protein. The sample comprises more than 500,000 distinct CDR3 sequences, around 15% of which are singletons, and 3.8% rests with the top ten. Sequenced sample: blood. The source of these receptors is a woman aged 30 to 39 with Graves' hyperthyroidism.

This clonotype has just a few counts. This sequence joins TRBV19 and TRBJ2-1; D is undetermined. This CDR3 has 15 residues. Per the germline V gene, CDR1 is LNHDA and CDR2 is SQIVND (reference sequence). V was trimmed by 1 base and J by 9 bases, leaving 16 bases between them. In nucleotides, the CDR3 is TGTGCCAGTAGTATAGGCAGGTTTTCAAGTACTGAGCAGTTCTTC. As protein: CASSIGRFSSTEQFF.

This clonotype has more than one count but fewer than ten. The J gene is TRBJ2-2, the V gene TRBV6-1, with D perhaps TRBD1 (6 bases). V was clipped by 6 bases and J by 2 bases, with 16 bases between them. Looked up from germline, CDR1 is MNHNS and CDR2 is SASEGT. CDR3 length: 16 residues. CDR3 bases: TGTGCCAGCAGCCTGTGGAGAGGGGGAAACACCGGGGAGCTGTTTTTT. As protein: CASSLWRGGNTGELFF.

This clonotype was counted at least ten times. The chain has TRBV5-1 and TRBJ2-7; D unclear. CDR3 size: 14 residues. The V gene lost 1 base and the J gene lost 1 base, with 9 bases spanning the gap. Germline CDR1 SGHRS, CDR2 YFSETQ. The CDR3 reads CASSLWSGSYEQYF. The CDR3 bases are TGCGCCAGCAGCTTGTGGTCAGGATCCTACGAGCAGTACTTC.

Ten or more counts support this clonotype. V gene TRBV28 combines with J gene TRBJ1-5; no reliable D call. V was pared by 7 bases and J by 1 base, with 8 bases between. Germline CDR1 and CDR2: MDHEN and SYDVKM. The CDR3 extends over 13 amino acids. The chain's CDR3 is CASIRASNQPQHF. CDR3 coding DNA: TGTGCCAGCATCCGGGCAAGCAATCAGCCCCAGCATTTT.

This clonotype was seen repeatedly, ten times or more. V is TRBV7-8 and J is TRBJ1-4; possibly TRBD1 for D (5 bases). Germline lookup yields CDR1 SGHVS and CDR2 FQNEAQ. With 1 base removed from V and 6 bases from J, the gap between germline ends came to 9 bases. CDR3 length: 14 residues. CDR3 sequence: CASSLGQGHEKLFF. CDR3 DNA sequence: TGTGCCAGCAGCTTAGGCCAGGGACATGAAAAACTGTTTTTT.

This chain links TRBV7-9 with TRBJ2-2; 9 nucleotides align to TRBD1. The germline gives CDR1 SEHNR, CDR2 FQNEAQ (reference sequence). The CDR3 has 17 residues. Trimming removed 4 bases from V and 5 bases from J; junction bases left unmatched: 11. The DNA for the CDR3 is TGTGCCAGCAGCTCGGATCCGGGACAGGGTGAAACCGGGGAGCTGTTTTTT. Its protein product is CASSSDPGQGETGELFF.

There are many counts of this clonotype. The chain links TRBV30 to TRBJ1-5; tentative D call: TRBD1 (5 bases). V lost 0 bases to trimming and J lost 0 bases, with 9 bases between them. Germline V gene sequence: CDR1 GTSNPN, CDR2 SVGIG (reference sequence). CDR3 size: 15 residues. The CDR3 DNA is TGTGCCTGGAGTGTACGAGGGACTAGCAATCAGCCCCAGCATTTT. Translating it yields CAWSVRGTSNQPQHF.

This clonotype was seen a few times. The rearrangement uses TRBV7-3 and TRBJ2-5; perhaps TRBD1 as D (6 bases). The length of the CDR3 is 15 residues. Deletions cut 5 bases from V and 1 base from J, with 14 bases between. Germline CDR1 and CDR2: SGHTA and FQGTGA. The CDR3 coding sequence is TGTGCCAGCAGCCCAGGGGAGACGCCCCAAGAGACCCAGTACTTC. Translating it yields CASSPGETPQETQYF.